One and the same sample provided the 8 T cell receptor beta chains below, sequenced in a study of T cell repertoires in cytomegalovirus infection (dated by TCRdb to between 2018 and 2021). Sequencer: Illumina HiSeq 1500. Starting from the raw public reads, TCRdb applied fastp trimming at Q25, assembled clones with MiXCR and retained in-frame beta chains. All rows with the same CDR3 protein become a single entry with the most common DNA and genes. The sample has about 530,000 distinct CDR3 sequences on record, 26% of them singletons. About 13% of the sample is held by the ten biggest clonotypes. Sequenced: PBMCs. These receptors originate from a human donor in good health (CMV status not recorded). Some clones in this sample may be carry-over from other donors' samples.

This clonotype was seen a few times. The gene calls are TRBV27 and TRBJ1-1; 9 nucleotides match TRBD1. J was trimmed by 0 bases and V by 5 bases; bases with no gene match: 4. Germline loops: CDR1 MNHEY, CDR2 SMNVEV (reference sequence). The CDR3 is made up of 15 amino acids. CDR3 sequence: CASSQWDRVNTEAFF. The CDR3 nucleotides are TGTGCCAGCAGTCAATGGGACAGGGTGAACACTGAAGCTTTCTTT.

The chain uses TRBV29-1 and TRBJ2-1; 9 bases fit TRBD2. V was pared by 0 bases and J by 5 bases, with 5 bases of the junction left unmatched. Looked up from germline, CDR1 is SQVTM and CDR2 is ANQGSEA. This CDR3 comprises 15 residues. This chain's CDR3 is CSVEEFGGRDNEQFF. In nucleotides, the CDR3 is TGCAGCGTTGAAGAATTTGGCGGGAGGGACAATGAGCAGTTCTTC.

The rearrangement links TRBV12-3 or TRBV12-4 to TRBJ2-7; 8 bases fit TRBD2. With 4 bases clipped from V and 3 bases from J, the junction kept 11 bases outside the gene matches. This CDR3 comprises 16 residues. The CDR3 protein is CASSSIGRGENYEQYF. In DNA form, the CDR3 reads TGTGCCAGCAGTTCAATTGGGCGGGGGGAAAACTACGAGCAGTACTTC.

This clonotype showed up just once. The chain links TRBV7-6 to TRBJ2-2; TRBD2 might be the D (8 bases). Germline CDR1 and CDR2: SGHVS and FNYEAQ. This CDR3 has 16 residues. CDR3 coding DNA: TGTGCTAGCGGCTTAGCGGGACAGAGGAACACCGGGGAGCTGTTTTTT. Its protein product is CASGLAGQRNTGELFF.

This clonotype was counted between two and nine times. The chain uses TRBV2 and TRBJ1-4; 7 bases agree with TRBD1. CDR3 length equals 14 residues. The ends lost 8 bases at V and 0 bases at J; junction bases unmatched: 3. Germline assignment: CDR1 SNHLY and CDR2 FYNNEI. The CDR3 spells CASGQAATNEKLFF. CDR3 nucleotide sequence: TGTGCCAGCGGACAGGCCGCAACTAATGAAAAACTGTTTTTT.

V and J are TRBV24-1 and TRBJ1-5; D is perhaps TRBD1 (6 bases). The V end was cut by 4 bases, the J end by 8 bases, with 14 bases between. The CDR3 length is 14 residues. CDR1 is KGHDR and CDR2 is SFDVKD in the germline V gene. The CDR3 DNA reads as TGTGCCACCAGTGACCCGACAGGAGGAGAGCCCCAGCATTTT. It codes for CATSDPTGGEPQHF.

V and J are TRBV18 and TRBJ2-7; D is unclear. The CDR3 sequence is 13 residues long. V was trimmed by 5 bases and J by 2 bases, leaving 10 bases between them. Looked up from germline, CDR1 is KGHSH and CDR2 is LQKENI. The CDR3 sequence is CASSKDGTYEQYV. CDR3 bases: TGTGCCAGCTCAAAGGACGGAACCTACGAGCAGTACGTC.

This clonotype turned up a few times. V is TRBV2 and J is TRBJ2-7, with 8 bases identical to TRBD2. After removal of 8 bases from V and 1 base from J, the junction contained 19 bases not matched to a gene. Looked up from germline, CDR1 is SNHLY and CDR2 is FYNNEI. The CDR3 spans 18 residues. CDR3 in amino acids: CASQTPSGRGLYSYEQYF. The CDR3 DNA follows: TGTGCCAGCCAGACCCCTTCCGGGAGGGGCCTCTATTCCTACGAGCAGTACTTC. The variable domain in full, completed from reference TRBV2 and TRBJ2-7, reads EPEVTQTPSHQVTQMGQEVILRCVPISNHLYFYWYRQILGQKVEFLVSFYNNEISEKSEIFDDQFSVERPDGSNFTLKIRSTKLEDSAMYFCASQTPSGRGLYSYEQYFGPGTRLTVT.